This T cell receptor beta chain derives from a study of T cell repertoires in cytomegalovirus infection. Study-wide results and limits: HLA-C-restricted, CMV-specific TCR beta clonotypes were dominant ex vivo. Cumulative frequency of public TCR beta families picked out carriers of CMV plus the relevant HLA.

Per the germline V gene, CDR1 is SNHLY and CDR2 is FYNNEI. The CDR3 has 14 amino acids. With 2 bases removed from V and 4 bases from J, the gap between germline ends came to 9 bases. About this clonotype itself: Its antigen remains unknown.

TCRdb called the reads again in MiXCR, with one record for every CDR3 protein. The data show some 110,000 distinct CDR3 sequences, 10% seen once. The rearrangement joins TRBV2 to TRBJ2-1; D possibly corresponds to TRBD1 (5 bases). Sequenced material: PBMCs, sequenced either directly or after in vitro stimulation (not recorded which). This TCR came from a human donor in good health (CMV status not recorded). Some clones in this sample may be carry-over from other donors' samples. CDR3 sequence: CASSESRGYNEQFF. CDR3 nucleotide sequence: TGTGCCAGCAGTGAATCTAGGGGTTACAATGAGCAGTTCTTC.